A selection of T cell receptor beta chains follows, all from one sample in a study of blood T cell repertoires in COVID-19. TCRdb's table, derived via immunoSEQ multiplex PCR, lists solely in-frame clones and lacks some. The data show about 340,000 clones, more than 75% seen once. Material for sequencing was peripheral blood. These receptors were obtained from a woman between 50 and 59 years old with COVID-19, enrolled during active disease. The CDR3 runs from the conserved cysteine through the conserved F or W. The D gene is left open where the match is weak. Clone size is given for some rows only: seen once, a few or many times, or a class if the clone is expanded.

TRBV28	TRBJ1-5	TRBD1	few	TGTGCCAGCCGAGATACAGGGGATCAGCCCCAGCATTTT	CASRDTGDQPQHF
TRBV5-1	TRBJ1-1	TRBD1	NA	TGCGCCAGCAGCCCTGGACAGGGGAGGACTGAAGCTTTCTTT	CASSPGQGRTEAFF
TRBV2	TRBJ2-3	TRBD2	NA	TGTGCCAGCCGGGGGGAACGTACGCAGTATTTT	CASRGERTQYF
TRBV6-6	TRBJ2-2	NA	NA	TGTGCCAGCAGCCCAAAGAACACCGGGGAGCTGTTTTTT	CASSPKNTGELFF
TRBV3-1/TRBV3-2	TRBJ1-1	TRBD1	NA	TGTGCCAGCAGCCGGACCTCGCCCGACAGGGGAGGTCCTGAAGCTTTCTTT	CASSRTSPDRGGPEAFF
TRBV3-1/TRBV3-2	TRBJ2-7	NA	NA	TGTGCCAGCAGCCCAGGCTACGAGCAGTACTTC	CASSPGYEQYF
TRBV7-9	TRBJ1-3	NA	NA	TGTGCCAGCAGCCGGGGTTTAGGGACAAAGGAAACGCCCATTATACGCTCTGGAAACACCATATATTTT	CASSRGLGTKETPIIRSGNTIYF
TRBV12-5	TRBJ1-6	NA	few	TGTGCTAGTGCCAAACCGCGGCATAGCTCCTATAATTCACCCCTCCACTTT	CASAKPRHSSYNSPLHF
TRBV5-4	TRBJ2-4	TRBD2	NA	TGTGCCAGCAGCTTGGGGGGGACTAGCGGGAGAAACATTCAGTACTTC	CASSLGGTSGRNIQYF
TRBV18	TRBJ2-6	NA	NA	TGTGCCACCGGCCCCAGGGTCCCTGGGGCCAACGTCCTGACTTTC	CATGPRVPGANVLTF
TRBV27	TRBJ2-2	TRBD1	NA	TGTGCCAGCAGTTCCGGGACAGGGGGGACCGGGGAGCTGTTTTTT	CASSSGTGGTGELFF
TRBV6-5	TRBJ2-7	TRBD2	few	TGTGCCAGCGTTTACGGACTAGCGGGAGCCTACGAGCAGTACTTC	CASVYGLAGAYEQYF
TRBV2	TRBJ2-5	NA	few	TGTGCCAGCAGCTCACAAGTACGAGAGACCCAGTACTTC	CASSSQVRETQYF
TRBV6-5	TRBJ2-5	TRBD2	NA	TGTGCCAGCAGATATAGGGAGGGACCCCAAGAGACCCAGTACTTC	CASRYREGPQETQYF
TRBV5-1	TRBJ2-6	TRBD2	NA	TGCGCCAGCAGCCTTGTCCTAGCGGGAGTGTCTGGGGCCAACGTCCTGACTTTC	CASSLVLAGVSGANVLTF
TRBV7-2	TRBJ1-5	NA	NA	TGTGCCAGCAGCTTCTCAGGTATGAGCAATCAGCCCCAGCATTTT	CASSFSGMSNQPQHF
TRBV5-4	TRBJ2-7	NA	NA	TGTGCCAGCAGCAAACCCGGGCCCCTTAACGGGGAGAGCTCCTACGAGCAGTACTTC	CASSKPGPLNGESSYEQYF
TRBV10-2	TRBJ2-7	TRBD2	NA	TGCGCCAGCAGTGACGGTGGGGAGGGAAGACCCTACGAGCAGTACTTC	CASSDGGEGRPYEQYF
TRBV5-4	TRBJ1-2	TRBD1	NA	TGTGCCAGCAGCCGGCCCGGGACAGTTACGGACTATGGCTACACCTTC	CASSRPGTVTDYGYTF
TRBV24-1	TRBJ2-3	NA	few	TGTGCCACGCGGGACCCGAGCACAGATACGCAGTATTTT	CATRDPSTDTQYF
TRBV5-6	TRBJ1-4	NA	NA	TGTGCCAGCAGCTTAACAGGGACGGCAACTAATGAAAAACTGTTTTTT	CASSLTGTATNEKLFF
TRBV5-4	TRBJ2-3	TRBD2	NA	TGTGCCAGCAGGACCGGGACTAGCGCGAGCACAGATACGCAGTATTTT	CASRTGTSASTDTQYF
TRBV4-3	TRBJ1-1	NA	NA	TGCGCCAGCAGCCAAGGCGGGGGACTTGAAGCTTTCTTT	CASSQGGGLEAFF
TRBV4-1	TRBJ1-1	NA	NA	TGCGCCAGCAGCCAAGATGCCGCGGTGAACACTGAAGCTTTCTTT	CASSQDAAVNTEAFF
TRBV4-1	TRBJ2-7	NA	NA	TGCGCCAGCAGCCAAGGGTTCAGGAATGAGCAGTACTTC	CASSQGFRNEQYF
TRBV11-2	TRBJ2-7	NA	NA	TGTGCCAGCAGCTTAAGTACAGGGAATACCGACGAGCAGTACTTC	CASSLSTGNTDEQYF
TRBV18	TRBJ1-3	NA	NA	TGTGCCAGCTCACCACTCTCTGTCTCTGGAAACACCATATATTTT	CASSPLSVSGNTIYF
TRBV27	TRBJ2-1	TRBD2	NA	TGTGCCAGCGCTTTCCTACGGACAGGGACTAGCGGGGTCAGCTCCTACAATGAGCAGTTCTTC	CASAFLRTGTSGVSSYNEQFF
TRBV30	TRBJ2-5	NA	NA	TGTGCCTGGAGTGCCGTAGCCCTCCAAGAGACCCAGTACTTC	CAWSAVALQETQYF
TRBV24-1	TRBJ2-2	NA	NA	TGTGCCACCAGCAAAACAGGGTCTCCCGGGGAGCTGTTTTTT	CATSKTGSPGELFF
TRBV12-5	TRBJ2-1	TRBD2	NA	TGTGCTAGTGGTCCACCTAGCGGTAATGAGCAGTTCTTC	CASGPPSGNEQFF
TRBV6-2/TRBV6-3	TRBJ1-2	NA	NA	TGTGCCAGCAGCTCCCGGACCGCGGGAGTCTATGGCTACACCTTC	CASSSRTAGVYGYTF
TRBV18	TRBJ1-5	TRBD1	NA	TGTGCCAGCTCCGATAGACAGGGTGGCAATCAGCCCCAGCATTTT	CASSDRQGGNQPQHF
TRBV27	TRBJ1-2	NA	NA	TGTGCCAGCAGTTCCCAGGCAAATGGCTACACCTTC	CASSSQANGYTF
TRBV5-6	TRBJ1-3	NA	NA	TGTGCCAGCAGCAAGCGACAGAGCTCTGGAAACACCATATATTTT	CASSKRQSSGNTIYF
TRBV6-5	TRBJ1-1	NA	once	TGTGCCAGCAGCCGAGCGAACACTGAAGCTTTCTTT	CASSRANTEAFF
TRBV2	TRBJ1-5	NA	once	TGTGCCAGCAGTGGGGCGGGCTTGAGCAATCAGCCCCAGCATTTT	CASSGAGLSNQPQHF
TRBV7-9	TRBJ1-4	TRBD1	NA	TGTGCCAGCAGCTGGGGACAGGGAACTAATGAAAAACTGTTTTTT	CASSWGQGTNEKLFF
TRBV7-2	TRBJ2-6	TRBD2	NA	TGTGCCAGCAGCTTGACCGGGACTAGCGGTCGCTCTGGGGCCAACGTCCTGACTTTC	CASSLTGTSGRSGANVLTF
TRBV25-1	TRBJ2-3	TRBD2	NA	TGTGCCAGCCTACCTGGGGGCGGGACTAGCGGATCCGATACGCAGTATTTT	CASLPGGGTSGSDTQYF
TRBV19	TRBJ2-5	TRBD1	NA	TGTGCCACCGGTCCGGGGACAGGGAAAGGGCAAGAGACCCAGTACTTC	CATGPGTGKGQETQYF
TRBV18	TRBJ2-1	TRBD2	NA	TGTGCCAGCTCACCACCAGGGCGGGAGGGCCTAGACAATGAGCAGTTCTTC	CASSPPGREGLDNEQFF
TRBV3-1/TRBV3-2	TRBJ2-2	NA	NA	TGTGCCAGCAGCCAGAGAGGAGGCAAGAACACCGGGGAGCTGTTTTTT	CASSQRGGKNTGELFF
TRBV7-9	TRBJ1-1	TRBD1	NA	TGTGCCAGCAGCCCCGAAATGACAGGGGACCTGAACACTGAAGCTTTCTTT	CASSPEMTGDLNTEAFF
TRBV23-1	TRBJ2-7	NA	NA	TGCGCCAGCAGTACTGATTCCCAGGGGCGGAGGTGGGAGCAGTACTTC	CASSTDSQGRRWEQYF
TRBV24-1	TRBJ2-7	TRBD2	NA	TGTGCCACCAGTGACCCTAGCGGAAGCTCCTACGAGCAGTACTTC	CATSDPSGSSYEQYF
TRBV19	TRBJ1-3	NA	NA	TGTGCCAGTAGTAGCTGGGAGGGGGGCTCTGGAAACACCATATATTTT	CASSSWEGGSGNTIYF
TRBV18	TRBJ1-1	TRBD1	NA	TGTGCCAGCTCGCCCAAACAGGGGGACACTGAAGCTTTCTTT	CASSPKQGDTEAFF
TRBV7-2	TRBJ2-1	TRBD1	NA	TGTGCCAGCAGCTTAGGAGGGGGCACCTCCTACAATGAGCAGTTCTTC	CASSLGGGTSYNEQFF
TRBV11-1	TRBJ1-1	TRBD1	NA	TGTGCCAGCAGCTTTTCCCCTACGACAGGGATTCAAGCTTTCTTT	CASSFSPTTGIQAFF
TRBV18	TRBJ2-4	NA	NA	TGTGCCAGCTCACCACGGACAAACGCCCTGAAAAACATTCAGTACTTC	CASSPRTNALKNIQYF
TRBV7-9	TRBJ1-2	TRBD1	NA	TGTGCCAGCAGCTCCTTGGGACAGGGGGCTGGGGACTATGGCTACACCTTC	CASSSLGQGAGDYGYTF